This T cell receptor beta chain was identified in a study of control samples from healthy donors and cancer patients. The method was immunoSEQ multiplex PCR; TCRdb's version includes in-frame clones alone and lacks a portion of them. Seen here are approximately 140,000 clones, about nine tenths observed once, and the top ten hold approximately 9.4%. The CDR3 totals 11 residues. Between the trimmed V and J ends, which lost 4 bases and 11 bases, there was a span of 11 bases. Germline values: CDR1 MDHEN, CDR2 SYDVKM. Sequencing was performed on blood. The origin of this receptor is a woman aged 25-40 years in good health. The gene calls are TRBV28 and TRBJ1-1; D gene unclear. CDR3 region: CASSSYSSAFF. CDR3 in DNA: TGTGCCAGCAGTTCGTATTCGTCGGCTTTCTTT.